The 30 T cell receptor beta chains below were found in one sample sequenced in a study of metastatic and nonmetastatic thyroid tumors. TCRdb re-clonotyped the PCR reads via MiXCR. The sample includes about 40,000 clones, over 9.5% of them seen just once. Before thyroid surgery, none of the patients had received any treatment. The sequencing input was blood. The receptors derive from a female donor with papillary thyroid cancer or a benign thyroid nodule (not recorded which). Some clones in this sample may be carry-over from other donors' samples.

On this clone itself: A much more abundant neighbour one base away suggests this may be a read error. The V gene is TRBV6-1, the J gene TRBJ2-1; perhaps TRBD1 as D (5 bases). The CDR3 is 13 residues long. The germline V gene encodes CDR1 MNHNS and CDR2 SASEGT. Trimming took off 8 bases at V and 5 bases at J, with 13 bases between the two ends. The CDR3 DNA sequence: TGTGCCAGCTTTGCGACAGACAACAATGAGCAGTTCTTC. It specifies CASFATDNNEQFF.

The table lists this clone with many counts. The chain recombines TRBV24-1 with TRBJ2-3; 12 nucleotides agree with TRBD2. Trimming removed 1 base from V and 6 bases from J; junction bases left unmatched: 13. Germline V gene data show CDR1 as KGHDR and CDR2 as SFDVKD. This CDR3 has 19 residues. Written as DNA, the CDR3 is TGTGCCACCAGTGATTTTTCGGGACTAGCGGGTTCCGTCGGGGATACGCAGTATTTT. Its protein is CATSDFSGLAGSVGDTQYF.

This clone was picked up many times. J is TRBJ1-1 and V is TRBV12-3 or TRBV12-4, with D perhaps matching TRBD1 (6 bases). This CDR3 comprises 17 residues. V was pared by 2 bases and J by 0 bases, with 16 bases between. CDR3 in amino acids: CASSLLGGGRVNTEAFF. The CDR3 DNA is TGTGCCAGCAGTTTATTGGGCGGGGGCAGGGTGAACACTGAAGCTTTCTTT.

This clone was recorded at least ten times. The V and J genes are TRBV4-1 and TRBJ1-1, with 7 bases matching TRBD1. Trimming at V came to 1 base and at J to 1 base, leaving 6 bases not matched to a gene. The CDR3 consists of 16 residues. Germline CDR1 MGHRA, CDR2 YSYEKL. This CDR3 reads CASSQVGGRKNTEAFF. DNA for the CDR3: TGCGCCAGCAGCCAAGTAGGGGGCCGTAAGAACACTGAAGCTTTCTTT.

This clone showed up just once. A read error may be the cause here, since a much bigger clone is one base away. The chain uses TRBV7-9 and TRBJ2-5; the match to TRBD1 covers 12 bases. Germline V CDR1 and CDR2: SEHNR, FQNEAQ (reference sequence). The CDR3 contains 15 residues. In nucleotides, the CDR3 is TGTGCCAGCAGCCCCGGGACAGGGGGCCTAGAGACCAAGTACTTC. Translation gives CASSPGTGGLETKYF.

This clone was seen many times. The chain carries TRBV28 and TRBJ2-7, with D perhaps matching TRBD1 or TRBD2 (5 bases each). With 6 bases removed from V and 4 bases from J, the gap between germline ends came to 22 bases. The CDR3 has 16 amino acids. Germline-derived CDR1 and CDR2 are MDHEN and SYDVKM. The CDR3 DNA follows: TGTGCCAGCAGCCCTGGGGCAGGCCGGGACCTTTACGAGCAGTACTTC. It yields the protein CASSPGAGRDLYEQYF.

CDR3 in amino acids: CASSVQSPGGQGDRYGYTF. In DNA, the CDR3 is TGTGCCAGCAGCGTACAAAGCCCCGGGGGACAGGGAGATCGCTATGGCTACACCTTC. V and J are TRBV9 and TRBJ1-2; TRBD1 agrees at 9 bases. CDR3 length: 19 residues. The trim removed 1 base at V and 4 bases at J, leaving 17 bases unmatched. Germline loops: CDR1 SGDLS, CDR2 YYNGEE.

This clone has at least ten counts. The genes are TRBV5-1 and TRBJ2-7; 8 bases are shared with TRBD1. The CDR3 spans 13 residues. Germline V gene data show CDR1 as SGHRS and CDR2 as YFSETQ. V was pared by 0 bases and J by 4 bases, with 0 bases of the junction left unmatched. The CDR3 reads CASSLGTGYEQYF. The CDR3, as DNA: TGCGCCAGCAGCTTGGGGACAGGGTACGAGCAGTACTTC.

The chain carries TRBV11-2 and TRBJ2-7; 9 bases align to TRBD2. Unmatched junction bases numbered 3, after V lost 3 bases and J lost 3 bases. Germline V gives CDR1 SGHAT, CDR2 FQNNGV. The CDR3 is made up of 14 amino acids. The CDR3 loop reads CASSFPAGGYEQYF. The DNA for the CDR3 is TGTGCCAGCAGCTTCCCAGCGGGGGGCTACGAGCAGTACTTC.

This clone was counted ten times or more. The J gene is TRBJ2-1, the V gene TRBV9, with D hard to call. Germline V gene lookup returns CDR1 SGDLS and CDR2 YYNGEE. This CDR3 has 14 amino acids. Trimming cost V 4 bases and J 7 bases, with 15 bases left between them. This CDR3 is CASSSTGRNNEQFF. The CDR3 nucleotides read TGTGCCAGCAGCTCAACCGGACGGAATAATGAGCAGTTCTTC.

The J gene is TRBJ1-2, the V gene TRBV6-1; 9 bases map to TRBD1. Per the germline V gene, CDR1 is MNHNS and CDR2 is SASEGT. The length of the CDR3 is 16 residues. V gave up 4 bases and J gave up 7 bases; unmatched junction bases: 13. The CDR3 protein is CASSAGGGQGIIGYTF. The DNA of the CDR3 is TGTGCCAGCAGTGCGGGTGGGGGACAGGGAATAATTGGCTACACCTTC.

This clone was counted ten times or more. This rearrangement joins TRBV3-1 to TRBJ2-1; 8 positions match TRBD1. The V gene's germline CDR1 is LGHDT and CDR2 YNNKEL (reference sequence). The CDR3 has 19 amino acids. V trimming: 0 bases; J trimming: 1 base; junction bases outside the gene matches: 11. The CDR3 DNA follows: TGTGCCAGCAGCCAAGACTTTGGGACAGGTACTAGGTCCTACAATGAGCAGTTCTTC. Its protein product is CASSQDFGTGTRSYNEQFF.

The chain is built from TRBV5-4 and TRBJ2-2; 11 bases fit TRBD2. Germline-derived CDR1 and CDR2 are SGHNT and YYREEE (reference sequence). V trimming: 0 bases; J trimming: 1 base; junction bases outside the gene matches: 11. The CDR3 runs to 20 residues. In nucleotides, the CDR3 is TGTGCCAGCAGCTTGGTAGCGGGAGGGGTCTGCCTGAGGAACACCGGGGAGCTGTTTTTT. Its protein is CASSLVAGGVCLRNTGELFF.

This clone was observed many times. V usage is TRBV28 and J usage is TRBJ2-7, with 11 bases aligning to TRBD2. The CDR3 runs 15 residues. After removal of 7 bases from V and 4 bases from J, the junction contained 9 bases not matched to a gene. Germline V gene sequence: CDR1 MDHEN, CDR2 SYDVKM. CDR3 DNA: TGTGCCAGCATCAGTCCCACTAGCGGGAGTTACGAGCAGTACTTC. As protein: CASISPTSGSYEQYF.

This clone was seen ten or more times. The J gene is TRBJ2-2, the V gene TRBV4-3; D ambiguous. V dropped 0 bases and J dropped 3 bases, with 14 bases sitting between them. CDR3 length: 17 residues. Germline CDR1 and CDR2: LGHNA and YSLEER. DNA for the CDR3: TGCGCCAGCAGCCAAGATAAGGCGGCGTCGTACACCGGGGAGCTGTTTTTT. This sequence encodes CASSQDKAASYTGELFF.

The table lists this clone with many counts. CDR3 nucleotides: TGTGCCAGCAGCTTAAGCGGGGGCCTTTGGCCTTTCTTT. Translation gives CASSLSGGLWPFF. The chain uses TRBV7-9 and TRBJ1-1, with a possible D match to TRBD1 (6 bases). Trimming shortened V by 2 bases and J by 12 bases, and 16 bases separated the two germline ends. From germline, CDR1 is SEHNR and CDR2 FQNEAQ (reference sequence). The CDR3 runs to 13 residues.

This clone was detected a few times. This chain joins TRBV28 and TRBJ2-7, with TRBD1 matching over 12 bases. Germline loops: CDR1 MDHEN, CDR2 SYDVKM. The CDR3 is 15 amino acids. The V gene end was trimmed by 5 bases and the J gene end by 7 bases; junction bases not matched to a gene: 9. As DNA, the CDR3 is TGTGCCAGCAGTGGTACGGGACAGGGGGCATGGGAGCAGTACTTC. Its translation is CASSGTGQGAWEQYF.

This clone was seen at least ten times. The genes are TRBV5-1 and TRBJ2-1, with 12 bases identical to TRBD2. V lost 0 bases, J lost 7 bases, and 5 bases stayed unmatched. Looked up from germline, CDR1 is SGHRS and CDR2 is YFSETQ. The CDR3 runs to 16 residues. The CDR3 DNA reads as TGCGCCAGCAGCTTGGAGACTAGCGGGAGTTGGAATGAGCAGTTCTTC. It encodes CASSLETSGSWNEQFF.

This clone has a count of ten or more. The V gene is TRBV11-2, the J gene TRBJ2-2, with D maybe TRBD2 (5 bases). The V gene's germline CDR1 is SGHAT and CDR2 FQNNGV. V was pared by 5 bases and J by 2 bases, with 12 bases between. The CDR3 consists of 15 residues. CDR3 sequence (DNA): TGTGCCAGCAGCCTTTTTCGGGGAAACACCGGGGAGCTGTTTTTT. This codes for CASSLFRGNTGELFF.

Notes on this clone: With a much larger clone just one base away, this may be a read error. The CDR3 DNA sequence: TGTGCCAGTAGTACAGTGGGCGGGGCCAACGTCCTGACTTTC. It codes for CASSTVGGANVLTF. This chain uses TRBV19 with TRBJ2-6; D is undetermined. The germline V and J ends were trimmed by 4 bases and 4 bases, with 8 bases remaining between them. The CDR3 covers 14 residues. Germline V gives CDR1 LNHDA, CDR2 SQIVND (reference sequence).

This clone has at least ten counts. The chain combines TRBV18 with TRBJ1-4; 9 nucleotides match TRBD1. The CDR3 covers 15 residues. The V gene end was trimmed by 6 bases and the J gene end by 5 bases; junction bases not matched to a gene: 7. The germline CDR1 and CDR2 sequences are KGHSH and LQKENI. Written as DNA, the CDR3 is TGTGCCAGCTCGCCAAATGACAGGGGGAATGAAAAACTGTTTTTT. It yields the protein CASSPNDRGNEKLFF.

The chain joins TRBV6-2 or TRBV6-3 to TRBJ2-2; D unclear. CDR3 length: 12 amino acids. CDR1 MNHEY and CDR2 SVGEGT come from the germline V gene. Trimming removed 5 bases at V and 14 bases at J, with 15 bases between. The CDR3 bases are TGTGCCAGCAGTCTCCTTCCCGTGGATCTGTTTTTT. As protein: CASSLLPVDLFF.

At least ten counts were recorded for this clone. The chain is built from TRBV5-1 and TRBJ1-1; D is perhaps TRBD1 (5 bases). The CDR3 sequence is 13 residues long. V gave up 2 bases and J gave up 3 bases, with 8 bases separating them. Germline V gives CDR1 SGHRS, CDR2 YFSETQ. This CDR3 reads CASSFIRDTEAFF. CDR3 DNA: TGCGCCAGCAGCTTCATCAGGGACACTGAAGCTTTCTTT.

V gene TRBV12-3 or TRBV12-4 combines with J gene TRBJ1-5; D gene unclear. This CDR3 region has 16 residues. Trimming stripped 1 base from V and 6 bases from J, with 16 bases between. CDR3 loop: CASSLVAWCTPQPQHF. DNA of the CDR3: TGTGCCAGCAGTTTAGTGGCGTGGTGTACCCCTCAGCCCCAGCATTTT.

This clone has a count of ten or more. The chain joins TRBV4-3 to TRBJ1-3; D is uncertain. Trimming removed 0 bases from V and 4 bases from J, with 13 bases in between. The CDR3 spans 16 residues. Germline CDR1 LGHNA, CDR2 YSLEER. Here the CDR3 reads CASSQDTGYGGNTIYF. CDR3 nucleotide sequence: TGCGCCAGCAGCCAAGATACGGGGTACGGGGGAAACACCATATATTTT.

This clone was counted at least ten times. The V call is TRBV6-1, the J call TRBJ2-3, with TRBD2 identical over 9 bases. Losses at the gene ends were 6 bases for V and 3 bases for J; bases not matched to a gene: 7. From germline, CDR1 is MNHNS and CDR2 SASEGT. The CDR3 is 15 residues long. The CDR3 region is CASSPAGGRTDTQYF. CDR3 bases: TGTGCCAGCAGCCCAGCGGGAGGAAGGACAGATACGCAGTATTTT.

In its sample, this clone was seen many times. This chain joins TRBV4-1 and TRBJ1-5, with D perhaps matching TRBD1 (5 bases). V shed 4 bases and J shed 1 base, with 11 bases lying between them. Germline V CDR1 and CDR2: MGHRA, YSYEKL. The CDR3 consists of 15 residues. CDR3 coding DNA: TGCGCCAGCAGCCCAACAGAGGGGAGCAATCAGCCCCAGCATTTT. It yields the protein CASSPTEGSNQPQHF.

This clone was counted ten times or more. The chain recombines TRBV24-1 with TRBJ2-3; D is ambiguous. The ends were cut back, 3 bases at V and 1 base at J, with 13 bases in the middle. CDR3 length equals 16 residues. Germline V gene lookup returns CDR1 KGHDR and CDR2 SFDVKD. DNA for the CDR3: TGTGCCACCAGTGATCCGACGGTTCAGGGCACAGATACGCAGTATTTT. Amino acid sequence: CATSDPTVQGTDTQYF.

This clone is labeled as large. The CDR3 DNA reads as TGTGCCACCAGCAGAATAGCGGGGGAGACCCAGTACTTC. Translating it yields CATSRIAGETQYF. The chain joins TRBV15 to TRBJ2-5; 8 positions match TRBD2. Germline CDR1 and CDR2: LNHNV and YYDKDF (reference sequence). This CDR3 is built from 13 residues. After removal of 2 bases from V and 5 bases from J, the junction contained 1 base not matched to a gene.

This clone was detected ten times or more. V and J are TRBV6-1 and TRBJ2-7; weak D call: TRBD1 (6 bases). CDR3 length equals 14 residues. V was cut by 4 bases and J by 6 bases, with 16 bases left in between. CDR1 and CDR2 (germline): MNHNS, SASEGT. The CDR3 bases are TGTGCCAGCAGTGTACAGGGTAGGAGCGGCGAGCAGTACTTC. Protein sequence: CASSVQGRSGEQYF.